These 24 T cell receptor beta chains share one sample of origin, sequenced in a study of T cell responses to AZD1222 COVID-19 vaccine. Profiled with immunoSEQ multiplex PCR; TCRdb holds only in-frame clones, not every one. Here the sample spans 100,000 to 150,000 clones, about 91% being singletons. The sequences come from peripheral blood, collected 28 days after the second AZD1222 dose. All receptors come from an adult who received the AZD1222 COVID-19 vaccine.

This chain connects TRBV14 to TRBJ1-1; no definite D call. CDR3 length: 14 residues. V lost 1 base and J lost 9, with 15 bases in between. Germline loops: CDR1 SGHDN, CDR2 FVKESK. The CDR3 loop reads CASSQVNTERKAFF. CDR3 DNA: TGTGCCAGCAGCCAAGTGAACACGGAAAGGAAAGCTTTCTTT.

The rearrangement links TRBV14 to TRBJ1-6; D is perhaps TRBD1 (5 bases). This CDR3 region has 14 residues. V was shortened by 4 bases and J by 9 bases, with 13 bases between the two germline ends. Germline loops: CDR1 SGHDN, CDR2 FVKESK. CDR3 loop: CASSPGLQASPLHF. CDR3 coding DNA: TGTGCCAGCAGCCCTGGATTACAGGCTTCACCCCTCCACTTT.

This chain joins TRBV19 and TRBJ2-1, with D perhaps matching TRBD1 (6 bases). Germline V gene lookup returns CDR1 LNHDA and CDR2 SQIVND (reference sequence). The CDR3 totals 12 residues. Between the trimmed V and J ends, which lost 7 bases and 4 bases, there was a span of 8 bases. The CDR3 DNA sequence: TGTGCCAGTAAAACAGGGTACAATGAGCAGTTCTTC. It codes for CASKTGYNEQFF.

The chain combines TRBV10-3 with TRBJ2-7; 7 positions match TRBD1. Trimming took 7 bases from V and 5 from J; bases not matched to a gene: 11. The CDR3 sequence is 14 residues long. Germline V CDR1 and CDR2: ENHRY, SYGVKD. CDR3 amino acids: CAINTGEGGDEQYF. The CDR3 DNA follows: TGTGCCATCAACACAGGGGAAGGCGGAGACGAGCAGTACTTC.

The CDR3 DNA sequence: TGTGCCAGCAGTTACCTCGGGAGCACCGGGAATGAGCAGTTCTTC. Translated: CASSYLGSTGNEQFF. The chain has TRBV6-2 or TRBV6-3 and TRBJ2-1; possible D gene TRBD2, 6 bases. The V gene lost 2 bases and the J gene lost 7 bases, with 15 bases spanning the gap. This CDR3 region has 15 residues. Germline CDR1 is MNHEY and CDR2 is SVGEGT.

J is TRBJ2-1 and V is TRBV2; D gene unclear. Germline V CDR1 and CDR2: SNHLY, FYNNEI. Deletions cut 7 bases from V and 1 base from J, with 8 bases between. The CDR3 has 13 amino acids. CDR3 in DNA: TGTGCCAGCAATCCTTTGTCCTACAATGAGCAGTTCTTC. Encoded protein: CASNPLSYNEQFF.

The V call is TRBV5-1, the J call TRBJ2-1; 9 bases agree with TRBD2. V gave up 1 base and J gave up 0 bases; unmatched junction bases: 2. The germline gives CDR1 SGHRS, CDR2 YFSETQ. The CDR3 totals 16 residues. CDR3 bases: TGCGCCAGCAGCTTGTGGACTAGCGACTCCTACAATGAGCAGTTCTTC. This encodes CASSLWTSDSYNEQFF.

The chain joins TRBV2 to TRBJ2-1; D gene uncertain. The CDR3 loop spans 12 amino acids. V lost 10 bases and J lost 5, with 12 bases in between. The V gene's germline CDR1 is SNHLY and CDR2 FYNNEI. CDR3 residues: CATAGQNNEQFF. DNA for the CDR3: TGTGCCACTGCCGGGCAGAACAATGAGCAGTTCTTC.

The chain employs TRBV19 and TRBJ1-3, with D unresolved. Looked up from germline, CDR1 is LNHDA and CDR2 is SQIVND (reference sequence). Trimming took 7 bases from V and 0 from J, leaving 10 bases between them. The CDR3 extends over 14 amino acids. The CDR3 loop reads CASTTPSSGNTIYF. The CDR3 coding sequence is TGTGCCAGTACCACTCCTAGCTCTGGAAACACCATATATTTT.

This clone was detected once. The J gene is TRBJ1-2, the V gene TRBV5-4; no definite D call. Trimming removed 3 bases from V and 0 bases from J, with 9 bases in between. CDR3 length equals 14 residues. Looked up from germline, CDR1 is SGHNT and CDR2 is YYREEE (reference sequence). The CDR3: CASSSDTTNYGYTF. The CDR3, as DNA: TGTGCCAGCAGCTCCGACACGACTAACTATGGCTACACCTTC.

The chain is built from TRBV6-5 and TRBJ1-2; weak D call: TRBD1 (5 bases). The CDR3 spans 13 residues. V was cut by 5 bases and J by 2 bases, with 9 bases left in between. Germline CDR1 is MNHEY and CDR2 is SVGAGI. The CDR3 coding sequence is TGTGCCAGCAGTCAACAGGAGAACTATGGCTACACCTTC. It specifies CASSQQENYGYTF.

CDR3 region: CASTGGEGLAKNIQYF. The CDR3, as DNA: TGTGCCAGCACCGGGGGGGAGGGACTAGCCAAAAACATTCAGTACTTC. The gene calls are TRBV2 and TRBJ2-4; 8 bases map to TRBD2. Germline trimming cut 7 bases from V and 0 bases from J; bases unmatched to any gene: 8. This CDR3 is built from 16 residues. From germline, CDR1 is SNHLY and CDR2 FYNNEI. Drawing the rest from reference TRBV2 and TRBJ2-4, the complete variable domain is EPEVTQTPSHQVTQMGQEVILRCVPISNHLYFYWYRQILGQKVEFLVSFYNNEISEKSEIFDDQFSVERPDGSNFTLKIRSTKLEDSAMYFCASTGGEGLAKNIQYFGAGTRLSVL.

The chain carries TRBV24-1 and TRBJ2-5, with 10 bases fitting TRBD1. The germline gives CDR1 KGHDR, CDR2 SFDVKD. The V segment lost 10 bases and the J segment 3 bases; nucleotides outside the gene matches: 19. This CDR3 spans 18 amino acids. The CDR3 loop reads CATPGDRGRRLAEETQYF. The CDR3 bases are TGTGCCACTCCTGGAGACAGGGGGCGAAGGCTAGCGGAAGAGACCCAGTACTTC.

The rearrangement joins TRBV5-1 to TRBJ2-2; the D is unclear. The germline V gene has CDR1 SGHRS and CDR2 YFSETQ. CDR3 length equals 15 residues. V lost 1 base and J 1 base, leaving 8 bases between the germline ends. The CDR3 DNA reads as TGCGCCAGCAGCTTGTCCTCTCTGAACACCGGGGAGCTGTTTTTT. Translated, it gives CASSLSSLNTGELFF.

The rearrangement joins TRBV4-1 to TRBJ1-2, with no clear D. In germline, CDR1 is MGHRA, CDR2 YSYEKL. V was pared by 3 bases and J by 9 bases, with 17 bases between. This CDR3 is built from 14 residues. The CDR3 DNA reads as TGCGCCAGCAGCCAGGGGAGTGATGGCCGGAGCTACACCTTC. The encoded protein is CASSQGSDGRSYTF.

The gene calls are TRBV14 and TRBJ2-3; D perhaps matches TRBD2 (5 bases). Germline CDR1 reads SGHDN; CDR2 reads FVKESK. The CDR3 has 14 amino acids. V dropped 4 bases and J dropped 3 bases, with 11 bases sitting between them. CDR3 protein: CASSPRTGTDTQYF. Written as DNA, the CDR3 is TGTGCCAGCAGCCCCCGGACTGGGACAGATACGCAGTATTTT.

The chain combines TRBV5-5 with TRBJ2-5; D assignment may be TRBD1 or TRBD2 (5 bases each). This CDR3 is built from 13 residues. CDR1 is SGHKS and CDR2 is YYEKEE in the germline V gene (reference sequence). Trimming stripped 0 bases from V and 7 bases from J, with 10 bases between. The DNA for the CDR3 is TGTGCCAGCAGCTTGGCCCAGAGGGGGACCCAGTACTTC. Its translation: CASSLAQRGTQYF.

This chain uses TRBV3-1 (or the pseudogene TRBV3-2) with TRBJ1-5; D gene uncertain. Germline CDR1 and CDR2: LGHDT and YNNKEL (reference sequence). Between the trimmed V and J ends, which lost 1 base and 5 bases, there was a span of 3 bases. CDR3 length equals 12 residues. CDR3 region: CASSQGDQPQHF. For the CDR3, the DNA is TGTGCCAGCAGCCAAGGGGATCAGCCCCAGCATTTT.

The count of this clone is one. V usage is TRBV11-3 and J usage is TRBJ2-5; TRBD2 aligns across 9 bases. The CDR3 has 15 residues. J gave up 2 bases and V 4 bases, and 5 bases lay outside the gene matches. In germline, CDR1 is SGHNT, CDR2 YENEEA. In DNA form, the CDR3 reads TGTGCCAGCAGCTCTAGACTAGCGGCTCAAGAGACCCAGTACTTC. This codes for CASSSRLAAQETQYF.

The chain uses TRBV6-4 and TRBJ1-5, with TRBD1 matching over 12 bases. The J segment lost 7 bases and the V segment lost 2 bases, leaving 15 bases of the junction unmatched. Germline V gene data show CDR1 as MRHNA and CDR2 as SNTAGT. This CDR3 spans 19 amino acids. Written as DNA, the CDR3 is TGTGCCAGCAGTGACCCTAATCGGGACAGGGGGCGGAGGGGCCAGCCCCAGCATTTT. It encodes CASSDPNRDRGRRGQPQHF.

The rearrangement joins TRBV24-1 to TRBJ2-1, with 9 bases that match TRBD1. Germline trimming cut 4 bases from V and 1 base from J; bases unmatched to any gene: 4. The V gene's germline CDR1 is KGHDR and CDR2 SFDVKD. This CDR3 comprises 16 residues. CDR3 amino acids: CATSEGGQGSYNEQFF. The CDR3 nucleotides read TGTGCCACCAGTGAGGGGGGACAGGGATCCTACAATGAGCAGTTCTTC.

This sequence joins TRBV6-5 and TRBJ2-2; TRBD1 might be the D (6 bases). The germline V gene has CDR1 MNHEY and CDR2 SVGAGI. This CDR3 has 14 amino acids. V was cut by 6 bases and J by 5 bases, with 13 bases left in between. The CDR3 region has the DNA TGTGCCAGCAGGCGCCCAGGGGATACCGGGGAGCTGTTTTTT. Translation gives CASRRPGDTGELFF.

This chain joins TRBV9 and TRBJ1-6; 9 nucleotides agree with TRBD1. This CDR3 comprises 17 residues. Germline V lookup: CDR1 SGDLS, CDR2 YYNGEE. Losses at the gene ends were 4 bases for V and 4 bases for J; bases not matched to a gene: 9. This chain's CDR3 is CASSPAETGGYNSPLHF. CDR3 in DNA: TGTGCCAGCAGCCCAGCGGAGACAGGGGGGTATAATTCACCCCTCCACTTT.

The rearrangement uses TRBV4-1 and TRBJ1-5; weak D call: TRBD1 (5 bases). This CDR3 region has 16 residues. Trimming pared 1 base from V and 6 bases from J, leaving 16 bases between. Germline CDR1 reads MGHRA; CDR2 reads YSYEKL. Here the CDR3 reads CASSQAPQGFGQPQHF. As DNA, the CDR3 is TGCGCCAGCAGCCAAGCCCCTCAGGGTTTCGGTCAGCCCCAGCATTTT.